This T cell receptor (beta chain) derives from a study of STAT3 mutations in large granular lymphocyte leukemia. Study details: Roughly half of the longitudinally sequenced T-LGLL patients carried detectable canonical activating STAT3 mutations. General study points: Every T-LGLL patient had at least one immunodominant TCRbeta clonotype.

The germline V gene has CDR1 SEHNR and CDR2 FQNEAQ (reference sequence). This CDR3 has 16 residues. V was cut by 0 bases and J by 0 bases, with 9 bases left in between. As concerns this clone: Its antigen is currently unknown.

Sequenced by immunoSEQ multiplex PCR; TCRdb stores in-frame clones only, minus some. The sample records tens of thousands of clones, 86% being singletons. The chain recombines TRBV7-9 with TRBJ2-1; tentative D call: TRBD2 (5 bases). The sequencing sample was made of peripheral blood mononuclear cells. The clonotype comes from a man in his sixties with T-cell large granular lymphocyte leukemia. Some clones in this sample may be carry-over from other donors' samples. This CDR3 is CASSLARAGSYNEQFF. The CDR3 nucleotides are TGTGCCAGCAGCTTAGCGCGGGCCGGCTCCTACAATGAGCAGTTCTTC. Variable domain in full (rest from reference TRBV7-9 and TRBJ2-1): DTGVSQNPRHKITKRGQNVTFRCDPISEHNRLYWYRQTLGQGPEFLTYFQNEAQLEKSRLLSDRFSAERPKGSFSTLEIQRTEQGDSAMYLCASSLARAGSYNEQFFGPGTRLTVL.